This T cell receptor beta chain was retrieved from a study of T cell repertoires in cytomegalovirus infection. The CDR3 totals 16 residues. J gave up 2 bases and V 7 bases, and 11 bases lay outside the gene matches. Per the germline V gene, CDR1 is LNHDA and CDR2 is SQIVND (reference sequence). In this sample, this clonotype turned up many times. TCRdb analysed the reads with MiXCR anew, one entry per CDR3 protein. The data contain 560,000 or so distinct CDR3 sequences, 16% of them singletons. This receptor was taken from a human donor in good health (CMV status not recorded). Some clones in this sample may be carry-over from other donors' samples. V gene TRBV19 combines with J gene TRBJ1-2, with 9 bases lining up with TRBD1. Sequencing used CD8+ T cells from PBMCs. For the CDR3, the DNA is TGTGCCAGTACCCCTTCTCCGGGACAGGGCAACTATGGCTACACCTTC. Translation: CASTPSPGQGNYGYTF.